This T cell receptor beta chain was identified in a study of identical twins. This clonotype has ten or more counts. TCRdb re-called the 5' RACE reads through MiXCR, storing one row per CDR3 protein. The data show around 370,000 distinct CDR3 sequences, 7% to 9.5% seen once. The receptor was isolated from a woman aged 45-60 years in good health. Sequences were obtained from naive T cells sorted from blood.

DNA of the CDR3: TGTGCCTGGAGCCTAGGGGTTGAGCAGTTCTTC. Encoded protein: CAWSLGVEQFF. The chain employs TRBV30 and TRBJ2-1; weak D call: TRBD1 (5 bases). The V end was cut by 3 bases, the J end by 9 bases, with 9 bases between. Germline V gene lookup returns CDR1 GTSNPN and CDR2 SVGIG (reference sequence). CDR3 length equals 11 residues.